The 25 T cell receptor beta chains below were found in one sample sequenced in a study of blood T cell repertoires in COVID-19. TCRdb keeps only in-frame clones here, not all; method: immunoSEQ multiplex PCR. The sample includes roughly 150,000 clones, just over 90% of them seen just once. The sequenced material came from peripheral blood. Receptor source: a woman aged 60 to 75 with COVID-19, enrolled during active disease.

J is TRBJ2-3 and V is TRBV7-9, with D possibly matching TRBD2 (5 bases). The germline V and J ends were trimmed by 5 bases and 2 bases, with 11 bases remaining between them. Germline V gene data show CDR1 as SEHNR and CDR2 as FQNEAQ (reference sequence). This CDR3 contains 14 residues. The CDR3 bases are TGTGCCAGCAGCCCCCTGAGGGCCACAGATACGCAGTATTTT. This translates into CASSPLRATDTQYF. The complete variable domain, with remaining parts taken from reference TRBV7-9 and TRBJ2-3, reads DTGVSQNPRHKITKRGQNVTFRCDPISEHNRLYWYRQTLGQGPEFLTYFQNEAQLEKSRLLSDRFSAERPKGSFSTLEIQRTEQGDSAMYLCASSPLRATDTQYFGPGTRLTVL.

This sequence joins TRBV10-3 and TRBJ1-5; D unresolved. The V end lost 0 bases, the J end lost 6 bases, and 9 bases lay between the germline ends. CDR3 length: 14 residues. Looked up from germline, CDR1 is ENHRY and CDR2 is SYGVKD. CDR3 sequence reads: CAISESTGSQPQHF. The CDR3 nucleotides are TGTGCCATCAGTGAGTCCACGGGATCTCAGCCCCAGCATTTT.

The chain recombines TRBV7-2 with TRBJ1-3; 9 bases line up with TRBD1. Germline lookup yields CDR1 SGHTA and CDR2 FQGNSA. The CDR3 extends over 16 amino acids. The trim removed 3 bases at V and 2 bases at J, leaving 5 bases unmatched. The CDR3 DNA follows: TGTGCCAGCAGCTTGGACAGGGGAAACCCTGGAAACACCATATATTTT. It translates to CASSLDRGNPGNTIYF.

This chain links TRBV9 with TRBJ2-1, with D perhaps matching TRBD2 (7 bases). This CDR3 spans 16 amino acids. The germline V gene has CDR1 SGDLS and CDR2 YYNGEE. The ends were cut back, 0 bases at V and 6 bases at J, with 16 bases in the middle. CDR3 bases: TGTGCCAGCAGCGTAGGTGGGGGGGGCACTATCAATGAGCAGTTCTTC. Protein product: CASSVGGGGTINEQFF.

This chain joins TRBV18 and TRBJ1-1, with 9 positions matching TRBD1. CDR3 length: 13 amino acids. Trimming cost V 3 bases and J 5 bases; bases outside gene matches: 1. Looked up from germline, CDR1 is KGHSH and CDR2 is LQKENI. The CDR3 protein is CASSPGTGTEAFF. In DNA, the CDR3 is TGTGCCAGCTCACCGGGGACAGGGACTGAAGCTTTCTTT.

This clone appeared once. The chain couples TRBV21-1 to TRBJ2-6; the table's D gene call, TRBD1, was not cross checked with the DNA. TRBV21-1 is a documented pseudogene. The length of the CDR3 is 17 residues. The CDR3 spells CASSIRPRDSGANVLTF. CDR3 nucleotide sequence: TGTGCCAGCAGCATCCGCCCCAGGGACTCTGGGGCCAACGTCCTGACTTTC.

The J gene is TRBJ1-1, the V gene TRBV5-1, with 7 nucleotides matching TRBD1. Germline-derived CDR1 and CDR2 are SGHRS and YFSETQ. This CDR3 spans 16 amino acids. V lost 7 bases and J lost 2; bases outside the gene matches: 14. The CDR3 nucleotides read TGCGCCAGCGGATCCCCGGGACAGCCCCTTAACACTGAAGCTTTCTTT. As protein: CASGSPGQPLNTEAFF. Filled out from reference TRBV5-1 and TRBJ1-1, the complete variable domain reads KAGVTQTPRYLIKTRGQQVTLSCSPISGHRSVSWYQQTPGQGLQFLFEYFSETQRNKGNFPGRFSGRQFSNSRSEMNVSTLELGDSALYLCASGSPGQPLNTEAFFGQGTRLTVV.

The chain joins TRBV18 to TRBJ2-3; tentatively, D is TRBD2 (5 bases). Germline V gene sequence: CDR1 KGHSH, CDR2 LQKENI. The CDR3 is made up of 17 amino acids. V dropped 2 bases and J dropped 6 bases, with 21 bases sitting between them. CDR3 DNA: TGTGCCAGCTCACCAGGTCGAGCCAGCGGTAGAGCGGATACGCAGTATTTT. Translating gives CASSPGRASGRADTQYF.

The rearrangement joins TRBV5-6 to TRBJ1-1, with 7 bases aligning to TRBD1. There are 14 residues in the CDR3. Germline-derived CDR1 and CDR2 are SGHDT and YYEEEE. V trimming: 4 bases; J trimming: 3 bases; junction bases outside the gene matches: 6. The DNA of the CDR3 is TGTGCCAGCAGCCAATTACAGGGGCACACTGAAGCTTTCTTT. Protein sequence: CASSQLQGHTEAFF.

The genes are TRBV19 and TRBJ1-5, with 8 bases matching TRBD1. This CDR3 comprises 16 residues. With V trimmed by 5 bases and J by 1 base, 7 bases remained unmatched. Germline CDR1 and CDR2: LNHDA and SQIVND (reference sequence). For the CDR3, the DNA is TGTGCCAGTAGTGCCGACAGGGGATTCAGCAATCAGCCCCAGCATTTT. This codes for CASSADRGFSNQPQHF.

This clone was counted between two and nine times. The gene calls are TRBV6-2 or TRBV6-3 and TRBJ1-1; D is possibly TRBD1 (6 bases). This CDR3 region has 14 residues. Trimming removed 5 bases from V and 0 bases from J, with 10 bases in between. CDR1 and CDR2 from the germline V gene are MNHEY and SVGEGT. The CDR3 DNA is TGTGCCAGCAGTGGACAGCCCATGAACACTGAAGCTTTCTTT. It codes for CASSGQPMNTEAFF.

The chain recombines TRBV6-5 with TRBJ1-1; D is uncertain. V lost 2 bases and J 0 bases, leaving 13 bases between the germline ends. The CDR3 contains 16 residues. Germline assignment: CDR1 MNHEY and CDR2 SVGAGI. DNA for the CDR3: TGTGCCAGCAGTTACGGTCAGACTTTCATGAACACTGAAGCTTTCTTT. This sequence encodes CASSYGQTFMNTEAFF.

The V and J genes are TRBV6-2 or TRBV6-3 and TRBJ2-6; 10 bases align to TRBD1. Germline CDR1 MNHEY, CDR2 SVGEGT. V shed 2 bases and J 4 bases; nucleotides not matched to a gene: 8. The CDR3 covers 18 residues. The CDR3 is CASSYASTGGFGANVLTF. The CDR3 nucleotides are TGTGCCAGCAGTTACGCATCGACAGGGGGCTTCGGGGCCAACGTCCTGACTTTC.

This clone was detected once. The chain recombines TRBV21-1 with TRBJ1-6; the DNA was not compared with TRBD1, the D call given in the table. TRBV21-1 is marked as a pseudogene. The CDR3 is 14 amino acids. The CDR3 loop is CASSKAPTRPPLHF. The CDR3 DNA is TGTGCCAGCAGCAAAGCGCCGACAAGGCCACCCCTCCACTTT.

V and J are TRBV6-2 or TRBV6-3 and TRBJ2-2; D possibly corresponds to TRBD1 (6 bases). V lost 4 bases and J 10 bases, leaving 19 bases between the germline ends. The CDR3 covers 15 residues. Germline CDR1 reads MNHEY; CDR2 reads SVGEGT. The CDR3 loop is CASSSPGDTSVELFF. The CDR3 bases are TGTGCCAGCAGTTCACCAGGGGACACTTCGGTGGAGCTGTTTTTT.

This clone was found once. This chain joins TRBV6-5 and TRBJ2-6; D is unclear. Looked up from germline, CDR1 is MNHEY and CDR2 is SVGAGI. V was trimmed by 7 bases and J by 0 bases, leaving 4 bases between them. The CDR3 contains 13 residues. DNA of the CDR3: TGTGCCAGCAAGCTCTCTGGGGCCAACGTCCTGACTTTC. Its protein product is CASKLSGANVLTF.

This chain joins TRBV7-3 and TRBJ1-1, with 8 bases aligning to TRBD1. The CDR3 runs 16 residues. Trimming took 2 bases from V and 4 from J; bases not matched to a gene: 9. CDR1 is SGHTA and CDR2 is FQGTGA in the germline V gene. The CDR3 DNA reads TGTGCCAGCAGCTTAGGGGCAGGGGGCTCAGGCACTGAAGCTTTCTTT. Its protein product is CASSLGAGGSGTEAFF.

At least ten counts were recorded for this clone. The chain is built from TRBV7-3 and TRBJ2-2; a possible D gene is TRBD1 (5 bases). The germline CDR1 and CDR2 sequences are SGHTA and FQGTGA. The CDR3 has 17 residues. The germline V and J ends were trimmed by 1 base and 6 bases, with 18 bases remaining between them. For the CDR3, the DNA is TGTGCCAGCAGCTTAAAACAATCCGGACAAGGGGCCGGGGAGCTGTTTTTT. Its protein is CASSLKQSGQGAGELFF.

A few counts support this clone. The CDR3 DNA sequence: TGTGCCAGCAGCGGTCTAGGAGAGACCCAGTACTTC. Translated, it gives CASSGLGETQYF. The genes are TRBV9 and TRBJ2-5; D uncertain. The CDR3 is made up of 12 amino acids. Germline CDR1 is SGDLS and CDR2 is YYNGEE. V shed 3 bases and J shed 4 bases, with 7 bases lying between them.

This clone was counted once. This sequence joins TRBV7-3 and TRBJ1-1; weak D call: TRBD1 (6 bases). The CDR3 spans 15 residues. V was clipped by 5 bases and J by 4 bases, with 17 bases between them. CDR1 and CDR2 from the germline V gene are SGHTA and FQGTGA. CDR3 sequence reads: CASSPGGGAGTEAFF. For the CDR3, the DNA is TGTGCCAGCAGCCCTGGGGGGGGCGCGGGCACTGAAGCTTTCTTT.

The genes are TRBV19 and TRBJ2-1; 11 nucleotides agree with TRBD2. J was trimmed by 7 bases and V by 6 bases; bases with no gene match: 5. This CDR3 region has 14 residues. The germline gives CDR1 LNHDA, CDR2 SQIVND (reference sequence). Here the CDR3 reads CASSLAGGRNEQFF. In DNA, the CDR3 is TGTGCCAGTAGCTTAGCGGGGGGGAGGAATGAGCAGTTCTTC.

The chain couples TRBV7-2 to TRBJ1-4; no definite D call. From germline, CDR1 is SGHTA and CDR2 FQGNSA. This CDR3 has 15 amino acids. Trimming cost V 1 base and J 6 bases, with 12 bases left between them. In DNA, the CDR3 is TGTGCCAGCAGCTTAGGCGGGTTGACGGATGAAAAACTGTTTTTT. Translating gives CASSLGGLTDEKLFF. Drawing the rest from reference TRBV7-2 and TRBJ1-4, the complete variable domain is GAGVSQSPSNKVTEKGKDVELRCDPISGHTALYWYRQSLGQGLEFLIYFQGNSAPDKSGLPSDRFSAERTGGSVSTLTIQRTQQEDSAVYLCASSLGGLTDEKLFFGSGTQLSVL.

The chain combines TRBV19 with TRBJ1-6, with 8 bases identical to TRBD1. The V gene end was trimmed by 8 bases and the J gene end by 1 base; junction bases not matched to a gene: 7. The CDR3 extends over 16 amino acids. CDR1 and CDR2 (germline): LNHDA, SQIVND (reference sequence). This CDR3 reads CASRQGRTSYNSPLHF. In DNA, the CDR3 is TGTGCCAGTCGACAGGGGAGGACGTCCTATAATTCACCCCTCCACTTT.

This rearrangement joins TRBV4-3 to TRBJ2-3; no firm D call. The CDR3 contains 13 residues. Trimming stripped 4 bases from V and 5 bases from J, with 10 bases between. Germline V lookup: CDR1 LGHNA, CDR2 YSLEER. CDR3 sequence reads: CASSPYRRDTQYF. CDR3 DNA: TGCGCCAGCAGCCCCTATAGAAGAGATACGCAGTATTTT.

This clone came up once. The V and J genes are TRBV9 and TRBJ2-7; 11 bases map to TRBD1. Germline CDR1 is SGDLS and CDR2 is YYNGEE. V shed 4 bases and J 3 bases; nucleotides not matched to a gene: 6. The CDR3 has 15 amino acids. The CDR3 DNA sequence: TGTGCCAGCAGCCAGGGGACAGGGGGATTCTACGAGCAGTACTTC. Protein sequence: CASSQGTGGFYEQYF.